These 20 T cell receptor beta chains originate from one sample sequenced in a study of response to subunit inactivated influenza vaccine. TCRdb processed the RT-PCR reads anew with MiXCR; each CDR3 protein has one entry. The sample holds 530,000 or so distinct CDR3 sequences, around 25% seen once. The sequences come from CD4+ T cells sorted from PBMCs, collected more than 4 days after vaccination. The receptors stem from a man aged 45-60 years who received an inactivated influenza vaccine.

The chain has TRBV19 and TRBJ2-6; perhaps TRBD1 as D (6 bases). The V gene lost 7 bases and the J gene lost 3 bases, with 22 bases spanning the gap. Germline V gene sequence: CDR1 LNHDA, CDR2 SQIVND (reference sequence). CDR3 length equals 18 residues. CDR3 DNA sequence: TGTGCCAGTACCCTACAGAGGGGATGGGGGCGTGGGGCCAACGTCCTGACTTTC. Amino acids: CASTLQRGWGRGANVLTF.

This clonotype was seen a handful of times. V and J are TRBV2 and TRBJ2-3; perhaps TRBD1 as D (6 bases). Germline V gene lookup returns CDR1 SNHLY and CDR2 FYNNEI. This CDR3 spans 14 amino acids. V was clipped by 5 bases and J by 2 bases, with 11 bases between them. The CDR3 DNA sequence: TGTGCCAGCAGTAAAGACAGGCCCACAGATACGCAGTATTTT. This codes for CASSKDRPTDTQYF.

V usage is TRBV6-1 and J usage is TRBJ2-1, with 10 positions matching TRBD2. Germline V gives CDR1 MNHNS, CDR2 SASEGT. The CDR3 totals 16 residues. The trim removed 6 bases at V and 4 bases at J, leaving 9 bases unmatched. The CDR3 sequence is CASSPLGLAPYNEQFF. CDR3 coding DNA: TGTGCCAGCAGCCCCCTGGGACTAGCGCCGTACAATGAGCAGTTCTTC.

The chain links TRBV20-1 to TRBJ2-7, with TRBD2 matching 7 bases. The CDR3 consists of 14 residues. Germline lookup yields CDR1 DFQATT and CDR2 SNEGSKA (reference sequence). The V gene end was trimmed by 4 bases and the J gene end by 5 bases; junction bases not matched to a gene: 11. The CDR3 protein is CSATPSGRSHEQYF. The CDR3 nucleotides are TGCAGTGCTACCCCTAGCGGCCGGTCCCACGAGCAGTACTTC.

In this sample, this clonotype turned up a few times. The chain has TRBV6-1 and TRBJ1-5, with 12 bases lining up with TRBD1. The CDR3 consists of 15 residues. J lost 6 bases, V lost 6 bases, and 6 bases had no gene match. Germline CDR1 is MNHNS and CDR2 is SASEGT. CDR3 sequence (DNA): TGTGCCAGCAGCCTCGGGACAGGGGGCTCTCAGCCCCAGCATTTT. Protein product: CASSLGTGGSQPQHF.

V gene TRBV20-1 combines with J gene TRBJ2-1, with no clear D. The CDR3 covers 12 residues. V was trimmed by 2 bases and J by 8 bases, leaving 10 bases between them. Germline CDR1 is DFQATT and CDR2 is SNEGSKA (reference sequence). CDR3 sequence reads: CSARTGRYEQFF. CDR3 nucleotide sequence: TGCAGTGCTAGAACTGGGCGGTATGAGCAGTTCTTC.

The rearrangement links TRBV6-1 to TRBJ1-5; D unresolved. The germline V gene has CDR1 MNHNS and CDR2 SASEGT. The CDR3 covers 16 residues. The V and J ends lost 2 bases and 2 bases respectively, with 13 bases between them. The CDR3 region has the DNA TGTGCCAGCAGTGAACAAGGAGGTACGGGCAATCAGCCCCAGCATTTT. The encoded protein is CASSEQGGTGNQPQHF.

The sample holds a few counts of this clonotype. The chain employs TRBV9 and TRBJ2-1, with TRBD1 matching over 8 bases. The CDR3 spans 14 residues. V was clipped by 8 bases and J by 10 bases; unmatched bases: 14. Germline CDR1 is SGDLS and CDR2 is YYNGEE. The CDR3 loop reads CASNRGTGDPEQFF. The CDR3 DNA reads TGTGCCAGTAACCGTGGGACAGGAGACCCAGAGCAGTTCTTC. Complete variable domain (other parts from reference TRBV9 and TRBJ2-1): DSGVTQTPKHLITATGQRVTLRCSPRSGDLSVYWYQQSLDQGLQFLIQYYNGEERAKGNILERFSAQQFPDLHSELNLSSLELGDSALYFCASNRGTGDPEQFFGPGTRLTVL.

V usage is TRBV7-2 and J usage is TRBJ2-1, with 12 bases matching TRBD2. V was pared by 5 bases and J by 6 bases, with 11 bases of the junction left unmatched. This CDR3 has 17 residues. Germline CDR1 reads SGHTA; CDR2 reads FQGNSA. This chain's CDR3 is CASSRSSGGVALNEQFF. The CDR3 bases are TGTGCCAGCAGCCGGTCTAGCGGGGGGGTGGCGCTCAATGAGCAGTTCTTC.

This sequence joins TRBV10-2 and TRBJ1-1; 7 bases fit TRBD1. V shed 7 bases and J 1 base; nucleotides not matched to a gene: 6. The CDR3 has 14 amino acids. Germline V CDR1 and CDR2: WSHSY, SAAADI. The CDR3 protein is CASKSDRRNTEAFF. The CDR3 DNA is TGCGCCAGCAAGTCGGACAGGAGGAACACTGAAGCTTTCTTT.

The chain is built from TRBV5-1 and TRBJ2-1, with D maybe TRBD2 (6 bases). Trimming took 5 bases from V and 9 from J, leaving 18 bases between them. Germline assignment: CDR1 SGHRS and CDR2 YFSETQ. CDR3 length: 14 amino acids. The CDR3 spells CASRQGVGSGEQFF. The DNA for the CDR3 is TGCGCCAGCAGGCAAGGGGTCGGGAGTGGTGAGCAGTTCTTC.

CDR3 loop: CASRFTGATSPLHF. The CDR3 region has the DNA TGTGCAAGTCGCTTTACAGGGGCAACCTCACCCCTCCACTTT. V and J are TRBV12-2 and TRBJ1-6; whether TRBD1, the table's D call, matches the DNA was not checked. TRBV12-2 is designated a pseudogene. CDR3 length equals 14 residues.

V usage is TRBV6-1 and J usage is TRBJ1-2; D unclear. From germline, CDR1 is MNHNS and CDR2 SASEGT. CDR3 length: 14 residues. V was cut by 7 bases and J by 8 bases, with 20 bases left in between. CDR3 sequence: CASKPSGPPLGYTF. CDR3 DNA: TGTGCCAGCAAGCCGTCCGGGCCACCTTTAGGCTACACCTTC.

The chain links TRBV6-5 to TRBJ2-2; 10 bases are shared with TRBD2. Germline lookup yields CDR1 MNHEY and CDR2 SVGAGI. Trimming took 0 bases from V and 6 from J; bases not matched to a gene: 10. The CDR3 spans 18 residues. The CDR3 region is CASSYSSSGGAWSGELFF. CDR3 sequence (DNA): TGTGCCAGCAGTTACTCGAGCAGCGGGGGGGCCTGGTCCGGGGAGCTGTTTTTT.

The J gene is TRBJ1-4, the V gene TRBV6-1; no firm D call. Trimming shortened V by 6 bases and J by 8 bases, and 16 bases separated the two germline ends. The CDR3 is 14 residues long. From germline, CDR1 is MNHNS and CDR2 SASEGT. This CDR3 is CASSPTVRGEKLFF. The DNA of the CDR3 is TGTGCCAGCAGCCCCACCGTACGAGGCGAAAAACTGTTTTTT.

The chain has TRBV10-3 and TRBJ2-1; TRBD2 agrees at 7 bases. V shed 6 bases, J shed 8 bases, and the junction held 16 bases outside the gene matches. The CDR3 has 16 amino acids. Germline CDR1 and CDR2: ENHRY and SYGVKD. The CDR3 DNA is TGTGCCATCAGACCTTCTTCTAGCGGAGGAGGTTATGAGCAGTTCTTC. It encodes CAIRPSSSGGGYEQFF.

The chain couples TRBV4-3 to TRBJ1-6; TRBD1 matches 10 bases. CDR3 length equals 15 residues. Trimming at V came to 2 bases and at J to 7 bases, leaving 2 bases not matched to a gene. Germline V gene data show CDR1 as LGHNA and CDR2 as YSLEER. The CDR3 DNA reads TGCGCCAGCAGCCAACGGGACAGGGGAAATTCACCCCTCCACTTT. This sequence encodes CASSQRDRGNSPLHF.

The rearrangement joins TRBV25-1 to TRBJ2-3; 7 bases line up with TRBD1. Germline loops: CDR1 MGHDK, CDR2 SYGVNS. The CDR3 consists of 15 residues. The J segment lost 0 bases and the V segment lost 2 bases, leaving 2 bases of the junction unmatched. CDR3 nucleotides: TGTGCCAGCAGTGAACAGGGGGTCAGCACAGATACGCAGTATTTT. It specifies CASSEQGVSTDTQYF.

This clonotype was picked up a small number of times. The chain links TRBV5-1 to TRBJ1-2; 8 bases are a match to TRBD1. The CDR3 spans 13 residues. CDR1 and CDR2 (germline): SGHRS, YFSETQ. The ends lost 8 bases at V and 4 bases at J; junction bases unmatched: 7. The CDR3 nucleotides read TGCGCCAGTCTCCCGGGGACAGGCTATGGCTACACCTTC. Encoded protein: CASLPGTGYGYTF.

This clonotype was observed many times. The J gene is TRBJ1-1, the V gene TRBV5-1; TRBD1 matches 8 bases. CDR1 and CDR2 (germline): SGHRS, YFSETQ. V shed 4 bases, J shed 4 bases, and the junction held 6 bases outside the gene matches. The CDR3 spans 14 residues. CDR3 loop: CASSLHDRGTEAFF. CDR3 coding DNA: TGCGCCAGCAGCCTACACGACAGGGGCACTGAAGCTTTCTTT.